Each of the 8 T cell receptor beta chains below was sequenced from the same sample in a study of cytomegalovirus exposure and HLA in healthy donors. The PCR employed 60 Vbeta primers together with 13 Jbeta primers. The repertoire was sequenced with immunoSEQ multiplex PCR; TCRdb's copy has only in-frame clones and lacks some. The table records just under 95,000 clones, roughly 81% of them present only once. Sequencing was done on a sample of PBMCs. The source is a young woman in good health and CMV-seropositive.

The genes are TRBV15 and TRBJ2-7; 7 nucleotides match TRBD1. With 2 bases clipped from V and 7 bases from J, the junction kept 8 bases outside the gene matches. The CDR3 length is 14 residues. Germline loops: CDR1 LNHNV, CDR2 YYDKDF (reference sequence). DNA of the CDR3: TGTGCCACCAGCAGATCCACGAGGGGGCGTGAGCAGTACTTC. It is translated as CATSRSTRGREQYF. The full variable domain, in which reference TRBV15 and TRBJ2-7 provide the parts outside the CDR3, is DAMVIQNPRYQVTQFGKPVTLSCSQTLNHNVMYWYQQKSSQAPKLLFHYYDKDFNNEADTPDNFQSRRPNTSFCFLDIRSPGLGDTAMYLCATSRSTRGREQYFGPGTRLTVT.

This chain uses TRBV6-5 with TRBJ2-7; 14 nucleotides align to TRBD2. The CDR3 has 14 residues. With 5 bases clipped from V and 7 bases from J, the junction kept 4 bases outside the gene matches. Germline V lookup: CDR1 MNHEY, CDR2 SVGAGI. CDR3 nucleotides: TGTGCCAGCAGTCCACGACTAGCGGGAGGGGAGCAGTACTTC. Translation: CASSPRLAGGEQYF.

The rearrangement uses TRBV11-2 and TRBJ1-2; D perhaps matches TRBD1 (6 bases). The CDR3 length is 17 residues. V lost 1 base to trimming and J lost 8 bases, with 23 bases between them. Looked up from germline, CDR1 is SGHAT and CDR2 is FQNNGV. The CDR3 DNA reads as TGTGCCAGCAGCTTAGGCCACAGGGAATTGAGGTATTCGGGCTACACCTTC. This translates into CASSLGHRELRYSGYTF.

The chain combines TRBV4-2 with TRBJ2-1, with 10 bases matching TRBD2. The V and J ends lost 0 bases and 4 bases, in that order; junction bases with no gene match: 9. There are 18 residues in the CDR3. Per germline, CDR1 LGHNA and CDR2 YNFKEQ. DNA for the CDR3: TGTGCCAGCAGCCAAGATGCGGGAGCGGGAGGGTCATACAATGAGCAGTTCTTC. This gives the protein CASSQDAGAGGSYNEQFF.

This clone has just one count. This rearrangement joins TRBV7-9 to TRBJ2-7; the D gene is possibly TRBD2 (5 bases). Trimming pared 1 base from V and 3 bases from J, leaving 13 bases between. CDR3 size: 15 residues. Germline loops: CDR1 SEHNR, CDR2 FQNEAQ (reference sequence). CDR3 region: CASSLEVGDNYEQYF. DNA of the CDR3: TGTGCCAGCAGCTTAGAGGTGGGAGATAACTACGAGCAGTACTTC. Complete variable domain (other parts from reference TRBV7-9 and TRBJ2-7): DTGVSQNPRHKITKRGQNVTFRCDPISEHNRLYWYRQTLGQGPEFLTYFQNEAQLEKSRLLSDRFSAERPKGSFSTLEIQRTEQGDSAMYLCASSLEVGDNYEQYFGPGTRLTVT.

This clone appeared once. V gene TRBV5-6 combines with J gene TRBJ2-3; TRBD2 matches 12 bases. The CDR3 has 15 amino acids. V lost 4 bases and J lost 4; bases outside the gene matches: 4. In germline, CDR1 is SGHDT, CDR2 YYEEEE. CDR3 in amino acids: CASSRLAGEADTQYF. The CDR3 DNA reads as TGTGCCAGCAGCAGACTAGCGGGAGAGGCAGATACGCAGTATTTT.

This clone is labeled as medium-sized. V and J are TRBV5-4 and TRBJ2-2, with 7 bases identical to TRBD1. CDR1 and CDR2 from the germline V gene are SGHNT and YYREEE (reference sequence). V lost 2 bases and J lost 7; bases outside the gene matches: 2. This CDR3 spans 13 amino acids. The CDR3 sequence is CASSLQGIGELFF. The CDR3 DNA sequence: TGTGCCAGCAGCTTACAGGGGATCGGGGAGCTGTTTTTT.

The rearrangement uses TRBV4-1 and TRBJ2-1; TRBD2 matches 13 bases. The V gene's germline CDR1 is MGHRA and CDR2 YSYEKL. Trimming cost V 4 bases and J 4 bases; bases outside gene matches: 7. The CDR3 is 17 residues long. The CDR3 nucleotides read TGCGCCAGCAGCCTCCTTGCACTAGCGGGGGGGTACAATGAGCAGTTCTTC. This sequence encodes CASSLLALAGGYNEQFF.